Described below is a single T cell receptor (beta chain) sequence and its context. The antigen remains undetermined. The data were obtained in a study of cytomegalovirus exposure and HLA in healthy donors. Regarding the study as a whole: Earlier analysis yielded a pattern in which most TCR beta V segments were productive about 87% or about 30% of the time.

Primers for the PCR totalled 60 Vbeta and 13 Jbeta. This table comes from immunoSEQ multiplex PCR, and its TCRdb copy is limited to in-frame clones, with some not included. Among under 150,000 clones listed, 70% to 80% were seen once. Germline trimming cut 5 bases from V and 4 bases from J; bases unmatched to any gene: 13. The CDR3 runs 16 residues. Germline CDR1 is SEHNR and CDR2 is FQNEAQ (reference sequence). The rearrangement links TRBV7-9 to TRBJ2-5; 7 nucleotides align to TRBD2. The TCR was taken from a woman aged 25-40 years in good health and CMV-seropositive. Material for sequencing was PBMCs. The CDR3, as DNA: TGTGCCAGCAGCCAGGGACTATGGGACCTCGGAGAGACCCAGTACTTC. Protein: CASSQGLWDLGETQYF. The variable domain in full, with the rest retrieved from reference TRBV7-9 and TRBJ2-5, is DTGVSQNPRHKITKRGQNVTFRCDPISEHNRLYWYRQTLGQGPEFLTYFQNEAQLEKSRLLSDRFSAERPKGSFSTLEIQRTEQGDSAMYLCASSQGLWDLGETQYFGPGTRLLVL.